This T cell receptor (beta chain) stems from a study of T cells in Graves' hyperthyroidism and ophthalmopathy. Study as a whole: Before any treatment, at initial diagnosis, peripheral blood was collected.

There are many counts of this clonotype. Its target is unknown. Germline V gives CDR1 MNHEY, CDR2 SVGEGT. Trimming cost V 10 bases and J 6 bases; bases outside gene matches: 5. The CDR3 contains 12 residues. TCR beta CDR3 sequences were amplified from RNA transcripts. The HTBI primer set drove a first-round RT-PCR of the TCR CDR3. Via MiXCR, TCRdb re-called the multiplex PCR reads, giving one row per CDR3 protein. The data contain 300,000 or so distinct CDR3 sequences, around a sixth of them singletons. Absent ophthalmopathy progression within 18 months defined stable Graves' hyperthyroidism. Findings and caveats of the study: Researchers found most expanded thyroid clonotypes above 0.001 in blood as well. Patients with ophthalmopathy were separated from those with stable hyperthyroidism by a 13 V-J model.

The receptor was isolated from a woman between 45 and 65 years old with Graves' hyperthyroidism. The J gene is TRBJ2-2, the V gene TRBV6-2 or TRBV6-3; 7 bases line up with TRBD2. The specimen sequenced was blood. DNA for the CDR3: TGTGCCATCCGGCGGGGGTCCGGGGAGCTGTTTTTT. Amino acid sequence: CAIRRGSGELFF.